This TCR beta chain appears in the sequencing data of a study of PD-L1 blockade in urothelial cancer (dated by TCRdb to about 2017). About the investigation overall: Every patient began therapy in about 2014 and was given atezolizumab 1,200 mg intravenously every 3 weeks. Whole exome sequencing and RNA sequencing of pretreatment tumors were performed alongside TCR sequencing in the same patients. Blood samples yielded a median of around 150,000 T cells and around 83,000 unique TCRs, with median clonality roughly 0.084. Durable clinical benefit was defined as progression-free survival longer than 6 months, and TCR features were also tested against progression-free and overall survival. An ECOG performance status of 0 or 1 was recorded for the patients, and 0 to 3 prior chemotherapy regimens had been received by the patients. Pretreatment tumor samples and matched peripheral blood, collected serially before and after atezolizumab treatment, underwent TCR sequencing. Approximately 29 patients had pretreatment blood TCR-seq, some 24 had at least one posttreatment blood collection, and some 24 had tumor TCR-seq. Eight or nine patients reached durable clinical benefit, while 20 patients did not. About nine tenths of the roughly 30 patients were males with bladder-origin urothelial cancer, and 18 of 29 reported a prior smoking history. Blood samples were analyzed 3 weeks after the start of treatment (second dose) and 6 weeks after the start of treatment. The study, an exploratory multi-omic analysis, examined somatic, immune and clinical correlates of response to PD-L1 blockade with atezolizumab in urothelial cancer. Broader findings and caveats from the paper: Patients with durable benefit showed greater expansion of tumor-associated TCR clones in peripheral blood 3 weeks after starting treatment (n = 22, p = 0.022). Improved progression-free and overall survival was associated with having pretreatment peripheral blood TCR clonality below the median. Because the sample size was small (n ≈ 27) and many exploratory analyses were performed, the results are intended to be hypothesis-generating.

Each PCR received spiked-in synthetic TCR analog templates so that absolute template abundance could be estimated from read counts. The immunoSEQ assay was used to amplify TCRbeta CDR3 regions from genomic DNA with bias-controlled V and J gene primers. Sequencing of rearranged TCRbeta segments was done at approximately 20X coverage. Under the source paper's analysis protocol: Clustering was used to correct sequencing errors, and CDR3s were annotated against IMGT to assign V, D and J genes. Downstream analyses used only productive TCRbeta rearrangements and left out out-of-frame or stop-codon sequences. Clonality was computed as one minus Shannon entropy normalized by the log of the number of unique productive sequences. Fisher's exact test with Benjamini-Hochberg correction, using a cutoff of adjusted p below 0.01, was how clones that differed between time points or between blood and tumor were identified. TCRdb provides this immuneACCESS table in a form limited to in-frame rearrangements. Some clones are lacking; in checked studies, under half of them reflect an unresolved V gene, and why the rest are absent is not known. The DNA gave D and trimming, while V, J and clone size come from that table. Recorded for this sample are 48,000 or so clones; roughly 80% of them occurred a single time. The ten largest clones capture 8.8% of the sample.

A word on this clone: Its antigen specificity is not known. No clone much larger than this one lies a single base away; base qualities are absent.

The time point tag for this specimen amounts to: peripheral blood 6 weeks after treatment start. A cohort of approximately 31 patients with locally advanced or metastatic urothelial carcinoma, treated at Memorial Sloan Kettering on a trial protocol, was included. Peripheral blood mononuclear cells were collected pretreatment and during treatment, with between 1 and 8 total time points obtained per patient. The Qiagen DNeasy Blood extraction kit was used to purify genomic DNA from total PBMCs and tumor samples. PBMCs were collected pretreatment and during treatment, and were isolated and stored as previously described. V is reduced by 5 bases and J by 3 bases, leaving a spacing of 8 bases between them. The germline V gene (reference sequence) specifies MNHNY as CDR1 and SVGAGI as CDR2. The CDR3 runs 12 residues from the cysteine to the phenylalanine. Only CDR3 DNA remains: 36 bases, in frame from the first base.

The rearrangement combines TRBV6-6 with TRBJ2-7; no D gene can be assigned with confidence. The TCR originated in a man between 65 and 85 years old with urothelial cancer. Sequencing used PBMCs, obtained around atezolizumab (anti-PD-L1) treatment. The nucleotide sequence reads as follows: TGTGCCAGCAGTAGTCAGAACTACGAGCAGTACTTC. Its coded protein is CASSSQNYEQYF.